The 17 T cell receptor beta chains presented below share a single source sample, sequenced in a study of blood T cell repertoires in COVID-19. This table comes from immunoSEQ multiplex PCR, and its TCRdb copy is limited to in-frame clones, with some not included. The sample contains around 270,000 clones, over 70% of which appear only once. Specimen: PBMCs or T cells enriched from blood (not recorded which). The receptors originated from a woman aged 40 to 50 who had been exposed to COVID-19.

J is TRBJ2-7 and V is TRBV28; 9 bases are shared with TRBD1. The length of the CDR3 is 14 residues. Germline CDR1 reads MDHEN; CDR2 reads SYDVKM. V trimming: 5 bases; J trimming: 5 bases; junction bases outside the gene matches: 7. This CDR3 is CASSIDRGINEQYF. The CDR3 region has the DNA TGTGCCAGCAGTATAGACAGGGGGATCAACGAGCAGTACTTC.

CDR3 in DNA: TGCGCCAGCAGCCAACAACTCTCGCTAGCGGGAGGTGGAGCCAAAAACATTCAGTACTTC. Its protein product is CASSQQLSLAGGGAKNIQYF. The chain uses TRBV4-1 and TRBJ2-4; TRBD2 aligns across 11 bases. Germline V gives CDR1 MGHRA, CDR2 YSYEKL. V lost 2 bases, J lost 0 bases, and 12 bases stayed unmatched. The CDR3 totals 20 residues.

The CDR3 coding sequence is TGTGCCAGCAGCCCTAGCGGCCGAGACAGAACGATGGGTGAGCAGTTCTTC. Translating gives CASSPSGRDRTMGEQFF. The chain carries TRBV28 and TRBJ2-1; 7 bases align to TRBD2. CDR1 and CDR2 from the germline V gene are MDHEN and SYDVKM. The CDR3 loop spans 17 amino acids. V was pared by 6 bases and J by 9 bases, with 20 bases of the junction left unmatched. The full variable domain, completed using reference TRBV28 and TRBJ2-1, is DVKVTQSSRYLVKRTGEKVFLECVQDMDHENMFWYRQDPGLGLRLIYFSYDVKMKEKGDIPEGYSVSREKKERFSLILESASTNQTSMYLCASSPSGRDRTMGEQFFGPGTRLTVL.

The V and J genes are TRBV27 and TRBJ2-7; D remains unclear. CDR3 length equals 14 residues. V dropped 5 bases and J dropped 2 bases, with 13 bases sitting between them. The germline V gene has CDR1 MNHEY and CDR2 SMNVEV (reference sequence). CDR3 sequence (DNA): TGTGCCAGCAGTGAGCGCGGCGGTGCCTACGAGCAGTACGTC. It specifies CASSERGGAYEQYV.

This rearrangement joins TRBV28 to TRBJ1-1, with unresolved D. The CDR3 has 14 residues. CDR1 is MDHEN, CDR2 SYDVKM, per germline. Trimming left V 5 bases short and J 5 bases short, with 15 bases between. The chain's CDR3 is CASSPPTARTEAFF. The CDR3 nucleotides are TGTGCCAGCAGTCCCCCGACGGCTAGAACTGAAGCTTTCTTT.

The V call is TRBV5-1, the J call TRBJ1-6, with 7 nucleotides matching TRBD1. Looked up from germline, CDR1 is SGHRS and CDR2 is YFSETQ. J was trimmed by 7 bases and V by 7 bases; bases with no gene match: 5. CDR3 length: 13 amino acids. Written as DNA, the CDR3 is TGCGCCAGCTCCGGGACAGCGAATTCACCCCTCCACTTT. As protein: CASSGTANSPLHF.

The chain joins TRBV14 to TRBJ1-3; D is uncertain. With 0 bases removed from V and 0 bases from J, the gap between germline ends came to 9 bases. Germline CDR1 SGHDN, CDR2 FVKESK. CDR3 size: 16 residues. The CDR3, as DNA: TGTGCCAGCAGCCAAGATTCGGGTTTCTCTGGAAACACCATATATTTT. The encoded protein is CASSQDSGFSGNTIYF.

The chain joins TRBV10-1 to TRBJ1-1; 8 bases are shared with TRBD1. The CDR3 runs 16 residues. Per germline, CDR1 WNHNN and CDR2 SYGVQD (reference sequence). Unmatched junction bases numbered 17, after V lost 7 bases and J lost 7 bases. In DNA form, the CDR3 reads TGCGCCAGCAACTACGTAGTGGGACAGGACTCCGATGAAGCTTTCTTT. Its translation is CASNYVVGQDSDEAFF.

V is TRBV4-1 and J is TRBJ1-5, with D possibly being TRBD1 (6 bases). There are 16 residues in the CDR3. The V gene lost 0 bases and the J gene lost 2 bases, with 11 bases spanning the gap. CDR1 MGHRA and CDR2 YSYEKL come from the germline V gene. The chain's CDR3 is CASSQDRGAGNQPQHF. The CDR3 DNA sequence: TGCGCCAGCAGCCAAGATCGGGGGGCCGGCAATCAGCCCCAGCATTTT.

This sequence joins TRBV7-9 and TRBJ1-2, with D tentatively TRBD1 (6 bases). The CDR3 has 15 amino acids. CDR1 is SEHNR and CDR2 is FQNEAQ in the germline V gene (reference sequence). The germline V and J ends were trimmed by 5 bases and 6 bases, with 19 bases remaining between them. CDR3 in DNA: TGTGCCAGCAGCGACCAATCCACAGGGAGGGATGGCTACACCTTC. It yields the protein CASSDQSTGRDGYTF.

The chain joins TRBV19 to TRBJ1-5, with 9 bases aligning to TRBD1. This CDR3 has 16 amino acids. Looked up from germline, CDR1 is LNHDA and CDR2 is SQIVND (reference sequence). V was pared by 11 bases and J by 1 base, with 12 bases of the junction left unmatched. This CDR3 is CASTNRGLTSNQPQHF. The CDR3 DNA follows: TGTGCCTCTACAAACAGGGGGCTGACCAGCAATCAGCCCCAGCATTTT. The entire variable domain, with the rest obtained from reference TRBV19 and TRBJ1-5, is as follows: DGGITQSPKYLFRKEGQNVTLSCEQNLNHDAMYWYRQDPGQGLRLIYYSQIVNDFQKGDIAEGYSVSREKKESFPLTVTSAQKNPTAFYLCASTNRGLTSNQPQHFGDGTRLSIL.

The chain uses TRBV2 and TRBJ1-2; 7 nucleotides agree with TRBD1. This CDR3 is built from 12 residues. J lost 3 bases, V lost 9 bases, and 4 bases had no gene match. The germline CDR1 and CDR2 sequences are SNHLY and FYNNEI. This CDR3 reads CASNQGDYGYTF. DNA of the CDR3: TGTGCCAGTAACCAGGGGGACTATGGCTACACCTTC.

This chain uses TRBV7-2 with TRBJ2-6, with D uncertain. This CDR3 region has 14 residues. Trimming took 3 bases from V and 0 from J, leaving 3 bases between them. Per germline, CDR1 SGHTA and CDR2 FQGNSA. CDR3 region: CASSFFSGANVLTF. CDR3 nucleotides: TGTGCCAGCAGCTTCTTCTCTGGGGCCAACGTCCTGACTTTC.

The V gene is TRBV5-1, the J gene TRBJ1-1, with D possibly matching TRBD1 (6 bases). The V end lost 4 bases, the J end lost 5 bases, and 15 bases lay between the germline ends. The length of the CDR3 is 14 residues. CDR1 SGHRS and CDR2 YFSETQ come from the germline V gene. The DNA of the CDR3 is TGCGCCAGCAGCGTTACAGGGCCGGGGACTGAAGCTTTCTTT. Protein: CASSVTGPGTEAFF.

This chain links TRBV7-6 with TRBJ2-2; tentative D call: TRBD2 (6 bases). This CDR3 has 16 residues. CDR1 is SGHVS and CDR2 is FNYEAQ in the germline V gene. The germline V and J ends were trimmed by 1 base and 8 bases, with 17 bases remaining between them. The CDR3 protein is CASSLGGKRAAGELFF. The DNA of the CDR3 is TGTGCCAGCAGCTTAGGCGGGAAGCGGGCAGCGGGGGAGCTGTTTTTT.

This chain uses TRBV28 with TRBJ2-1; 12 nucleotides agree with TRBD2. Germline-derived CDR1 and CDR2 are MDHEN and SYDVKM. J was trimmed by 0 bases and V by 5 bases; bases with no gene match: 8. The CDR3 runs 18 residues. In nucleotides, the CDR3 is TGTGCCAGCAGTAGCATCCTAGCGGGGGGGAGCTCCTACAATGAGCAGTTCTTC. Residues: CASSSILAGGSSYNEQFF.

This sequence joins TRBV7-9 and TRBJ2-1; D remains unclear. Trimming removed 8 bases from V and 3 bases from J, with 8 bases in between. The CDR3 is 12 amino acids. From germline, CDR1 is SEHNR and CDR2 FQNEAQ (reference sequence). The CDR3 protein is CASVRGYNEQFF. CDR3 coding DNA: TGTGCCAGCGTGCGTGGCTACAATGAGCAGTTCTTC.